The clone carrying this T cell receptor (beta chain) was counted at least ten times. Its antigen is unidentified. Amplification targeted TCR beta CDR3 regions from RNA transcripts. Using the HTBI primer set, a first-round RT-PCR was run on the TCR CDR3. TCRdb analysed the multiplex PCR reads with MiXCR anew, one entry per CDR3 protein. The sample has 550,000 to 800,000 distinct CDR3 sequences; 15% to 20% are singletons. The sample comes from a study of T cells in Graves' hyperthyroidism and ophthalmopathy. Study observations and caveats: Most thyroid clonotypes with frequency above 0.001 were detected in blood.

The CDR3 extends over 14 amino acids. V lost 5 bases, J lost 0 bases, and 8 bases lay in between. Germline V lookup: CDR1 SGHRS, CDR2 YFSETQ. The rearrangement joins TRBV5-1 to TRBJ2-2; no reliable D call. What was sequenced was blood. The clonotype comes from a man aged 45 to 65 with Graves' hyperthyroidism. CDR3 coding DNA: TGCGCCAGCAGAGGCACTTCGAACACCGGGGAGCTGTTTTTT. It is translated as CASRGTSNTGELFF. Together with reference TRBV5-1 and TRBJ2-2, the CDR3 gives the full variable domain: KAGVTQTPRYLIKTRGQQVTLSCSPISGHRSVSWYQQTPGQGLQFLFEYFSETQRNKGNFPGRFSGRQFSNSRSEMNVSTLELGDSALYLCASRGTSNTGELFFGEGSRLTVL.